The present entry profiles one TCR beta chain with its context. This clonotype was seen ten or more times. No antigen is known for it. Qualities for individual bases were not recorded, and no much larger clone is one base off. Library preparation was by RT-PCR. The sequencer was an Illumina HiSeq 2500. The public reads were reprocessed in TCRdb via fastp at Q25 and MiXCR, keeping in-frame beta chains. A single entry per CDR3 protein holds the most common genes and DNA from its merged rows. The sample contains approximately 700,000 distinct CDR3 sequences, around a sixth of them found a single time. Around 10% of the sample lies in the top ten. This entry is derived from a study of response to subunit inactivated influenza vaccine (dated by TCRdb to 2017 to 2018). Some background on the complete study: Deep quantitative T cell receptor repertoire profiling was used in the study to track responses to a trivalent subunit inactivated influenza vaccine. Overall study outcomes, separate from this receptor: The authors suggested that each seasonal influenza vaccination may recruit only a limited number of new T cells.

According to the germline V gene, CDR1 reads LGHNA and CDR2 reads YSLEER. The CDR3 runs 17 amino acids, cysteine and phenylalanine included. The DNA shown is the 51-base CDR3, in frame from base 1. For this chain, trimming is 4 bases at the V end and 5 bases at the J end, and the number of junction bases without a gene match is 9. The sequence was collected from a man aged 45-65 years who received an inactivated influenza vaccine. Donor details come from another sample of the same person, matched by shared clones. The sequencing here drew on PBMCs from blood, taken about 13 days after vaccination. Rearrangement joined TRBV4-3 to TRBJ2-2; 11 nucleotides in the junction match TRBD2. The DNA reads TGCGCCAGCAGCCTCTACTTAGCGGGGGGGCGTACCGGGGAGCTGTTTTTT. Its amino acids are CASSLYLAGGRTGELFF.